This passage covers 6 T cell receptor beta chains from one sample sequenced in a study of T cell clonotyping in hematopoietic cell transplantation. The data were produced by immunoSEQ multiplex PCR, yet TCRdb's version contains in-frame clones alone and is incomplete. The sample holds roughly 30,000 clones, 80% to 95% seen once. The sequenced sample was PBMCs, obtained 100 days after allogeneic stem cell transplant. The receptors come from a female patient in her 50s who had an allogeneic stem cell transplant from a related donor, so the T cells may come from the graft donor. Some clones in this sample may be carry-over from other donors' samples.

The chain recombines TRBV6-6 with TRBJ2-5, with D possibly matching TRBD1 (6 bases). The CDR3 runs 15 residues. V gave up 2 bases and J gave up 3 bases, with 13 bases separating them. CDR1 MNHNY and CDR2 SVGAGI come from the germline V gene (reference sequence). The CDR3 DNA is TGTGCCAGCAGTTACCGGGGCAGGGGAGAAGAGACCCAGTACTTC. Amino acid sequence: CASSYRGRGEETQYF.

This chain joins TRBV6-6 and TRBJ2-3, with TRBD2 as a possible D gene (7 bases). Trimming took 8 bases from V and 5 from J, leaving 17 bases between them. The CDR3 has 14 amino acids. Germline CDR1 is MNHNY and CDR2 is SVGAGI (reference sequence). CDR3 region: CASVYREGIDTQYF. Written as DNA, the CDR3 is TGTGCCAGCGTTTACAGGGAGGGGATAGATACGCAGTATTTT.

The chain has TRBV7-6 and TRBJ2-3; D is perhaps TRBD1 (6 bases). The germline V and J ends were trimmed by 2 bases and 4 bases, with 13 bases remaining between them. The CDR3 loop spans 15 amino acids. Germline V gene sequence: CDR1 SGHVS, CDR2 FNYEAQ. The CDR3 bases are TGTGCCAGCAGCTTACTGGGGGCAATGCCAGATACGCAGTATTTT. Amino acid sequence: CASSLLGAMPDTQYF.

This clone has more than one count but fewer than ten. The chain couples TRBV4-1 to TRBJ2-3; D is possibly TRBD2 (7 bases). The CDR3 consists of 17 residues. Germline assignment: CDR1 MGHRA and CDR2 YSYEKL. Deletions cut 0 bases from V and 4 bases from J, with 17 bases between. The chain's CDR3 is CASSQDRWGGPADTQYF. The CDR3 DNA follows: TGCGCCAGCAGCCAAGATAGGTGGGGGGGCCCCGCAGATACGCAGTATTTT.

CDR3 in amino acids: CASSLAPPRTGGMNTEAFF. The CDR3 region has the DNA TGTGCCAGCAGCTTAGCGCCACCTCGGACAGGGGGAATGAACACTGAAGCTTTCTTT. The chain links TRBV7-2 to TRBJ1-1; 10 nucleotides align to TRBD1. V gave up 0 bases and J gave up 0 bases; unmatched junction bases: 10. There are 19 residues in the CDR3. Germline V gives CDR1 SGHTA, CDR2 FQGNSA.

In this sample, this clone turned up once. The chain combines TRBV13 with TRBJ1-6; 10 bases match TRBD1. There are 16 residues in the CDR3. Losses at the gene ends were 3 bases for V and 9 bases for J; bases not matched to a gene: 8. In germline, CDR1 is PRHDT, CDR2 FYEKMQ (reference sequence). CDR3 region: CASSFLTGGRGSPLHF. DNA for the CDR3: TGTGCCAGCAGCTTCTTGACAGGGGGCCGAGGTTCACCCCTCCACTTT.